This T cell receptor beta chain appears in the sequencing data of a study of response to subunit inactivated influenza vaccine. Study-wide results and caveats: The authors suggested that every seasonal influenza vaccination recruits few new T cells.

This CDR3 has 14 residues. The V segment lost 6 bases and the J segment 11 bases; nucleotides outside the gene matches: 10. The germline V gene has CDR1 SEHNR and CDR2 FQNEAQ (reference sequence). TCRdb re-called the RT-PCR reads with MiXCR, one entry per CDR3 protein. This table has roughly 700,000 distinct CDR3 sequences, about a sixth appearing once. This clonotype was observed a few times. Antigen specificity is unknown. The J gene is TRBJ1-1, the V gene TRBV7-9, with TRBD1 matching over 12 bases. Sequencing used PBMCs from blood, obtained about 11 days after vaccination. The TCR sequence derives from a man in his fifties or sixties who received an inactivated influenza vaccine. As DNA, the CDR3 is TGTGCCAGCAGGAATCCGGGACAGGGGGCGGGGGCTTTCTTT. It encodes CASRNPGQGAGAFF. The full variable domain, in which reference TRBV7-9 and TRBJ1-1 provide the parts outside the CDR3, is DTGVSQNPRHKITKRGQNVTFRCDPISEHNRLYWYRQTLGQGPEFLTYFQNEAQLEKSRLLSDRFSAERPKGSFSTLEIQRTEQGDSAMYLCASRNPGQGAGAFFGQGTRLTVV.